This T cell receptor beta chain was documented in a study of blood T cell repertoires in COVID-19. Using immunoSEQ multiplex PCR, the repertoire was profiled, and TCRdb retains in-frame clones only, with some absent. Among tens of thousands of clones listed, 75% to 90% were seen once. Only a few counts were recorded for this clone. The CDR3 runs to 15 residues. V was cut by 7 bases and J by 1 base, with 14 bases left in between. Germline values: CDR1 LNHDA, CDR2 SQIVND (reference sequence). The sample comprised peripheral blood. The V and J genes are TRBV19 and TRBJ1-3, with D unresolved. The receptor's source is an elderly woman with active or convalescent COVID-19. The CDR3 loop reads CASTMRTASGNTIYF. The CDR3 bases are TGTGCCAGTACCATGCGGACTGCGTCTGGAAACACCATATATTTT.